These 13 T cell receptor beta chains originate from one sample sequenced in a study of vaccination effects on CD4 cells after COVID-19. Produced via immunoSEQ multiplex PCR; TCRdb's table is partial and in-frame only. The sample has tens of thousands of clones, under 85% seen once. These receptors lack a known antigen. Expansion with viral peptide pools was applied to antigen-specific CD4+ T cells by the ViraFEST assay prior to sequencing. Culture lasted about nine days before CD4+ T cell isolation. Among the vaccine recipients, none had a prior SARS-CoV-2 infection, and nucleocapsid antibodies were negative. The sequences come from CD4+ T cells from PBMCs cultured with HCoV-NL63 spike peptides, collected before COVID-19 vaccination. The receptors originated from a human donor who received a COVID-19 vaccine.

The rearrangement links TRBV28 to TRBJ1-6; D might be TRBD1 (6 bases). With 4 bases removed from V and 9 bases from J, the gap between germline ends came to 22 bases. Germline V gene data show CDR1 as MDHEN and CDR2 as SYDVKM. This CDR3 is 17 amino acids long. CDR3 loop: CASSYPRGGAFSSPLHF. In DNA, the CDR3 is TGTGCCAGCAGTTATCCTAGGGGGGGGGCGTTCAGTTCACCCCTCCACTTT.

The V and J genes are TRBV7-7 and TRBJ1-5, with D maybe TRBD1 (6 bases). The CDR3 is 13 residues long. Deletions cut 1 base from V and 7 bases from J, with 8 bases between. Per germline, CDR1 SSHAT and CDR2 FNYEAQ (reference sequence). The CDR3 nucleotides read TGTGCCAGCAGCTTAGACAGGGACCAGCCCCAGCATTTT. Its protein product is CASSLDRDQPQHF.

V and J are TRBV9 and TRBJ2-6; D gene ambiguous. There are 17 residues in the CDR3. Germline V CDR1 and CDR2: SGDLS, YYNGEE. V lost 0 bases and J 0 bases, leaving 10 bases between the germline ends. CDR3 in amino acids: CASSVGGPTSGANVLTF. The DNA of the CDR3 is TGTGCCAGCAGCGTAGGCGGTCCCACCTCTGGGGCCAACGTCCTGACTTTC.

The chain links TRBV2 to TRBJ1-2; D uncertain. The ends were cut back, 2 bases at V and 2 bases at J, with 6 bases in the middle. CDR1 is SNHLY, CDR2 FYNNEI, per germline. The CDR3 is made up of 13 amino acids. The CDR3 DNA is TGTGCCAGCAGTGAACAGTTAAACTATGGCTACACCTTC. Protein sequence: CASSEQLNYGYTF. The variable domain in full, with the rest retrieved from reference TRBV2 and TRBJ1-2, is EPEVTQTPSHQVTQMGQEVILRCVPISNHLYFYWYRQILGQKVEFLVSFYNNEISEKSEIFDDQFSVERPDGSNFTLKIRSTKLEDSAMYFCASSEQLNYGYTFGSGTRLTVV.

CDR3 sequence reads: CASSQDVTGGWVGELFF. CDR3 DNA sequence: TGTGCCAGCAGCCAAGATGTTACAGGGGGCTGGGTCGGGGAGCTGTTTTTT. This chain joins TRBV14 and TRBJ2-2, with 9 bases lining up with TRBD1. The CDR3 contains 17 residues. With 0 bases clipped from V and 7 bases from J, the junction kept 9 bases outside the gene matches. Germline CDR1 SGHDN, CDR2 FVKESK.

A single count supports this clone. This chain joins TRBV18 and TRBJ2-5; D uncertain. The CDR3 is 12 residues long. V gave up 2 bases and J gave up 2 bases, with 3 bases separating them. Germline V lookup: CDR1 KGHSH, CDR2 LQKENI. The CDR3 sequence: CASSPIQETQYF. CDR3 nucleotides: TGTGCCAGCTCACCAATTCAAGAGACCCAGTACTTC.

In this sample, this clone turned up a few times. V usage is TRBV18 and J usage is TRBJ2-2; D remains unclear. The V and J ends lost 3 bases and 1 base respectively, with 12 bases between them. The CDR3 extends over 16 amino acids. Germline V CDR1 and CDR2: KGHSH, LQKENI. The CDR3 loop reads CASSPFPAVNTGELFF. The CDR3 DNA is TGTGCCAGCTCACCTTTCCCGGCTGTGAACACCGGGGAGCTGTTTTTT.

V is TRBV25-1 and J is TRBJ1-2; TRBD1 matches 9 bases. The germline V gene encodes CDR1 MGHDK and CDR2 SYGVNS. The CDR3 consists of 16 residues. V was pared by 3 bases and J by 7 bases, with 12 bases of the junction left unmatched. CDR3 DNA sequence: TGTGCCAGCAGTGACCAACAGGGGGCCTCCTGGGGTGGCTACACCTTC. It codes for CASSDQQGASWGGYTF.

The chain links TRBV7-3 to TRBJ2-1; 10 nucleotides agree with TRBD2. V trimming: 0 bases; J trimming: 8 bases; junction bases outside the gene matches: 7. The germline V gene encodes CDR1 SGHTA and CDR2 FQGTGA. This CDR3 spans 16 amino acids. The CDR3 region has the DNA TGTGCCAGCAGCTTAACCCCGGGACTAGCGACAGATGAGCAGTTCTTC. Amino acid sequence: CASSLTPGLATDEQFF.

The CDR3 region is CASSEGTGLNSPLHF. The CDR3 coding sequence is TGTGCCAGCAGTGAAGGGACAGGACTTAATTCACCCCTCCACTTT. This rearrangement joins TRBV2 to TRBJ1-6, with TRBD1 identical over 7 bases. This CDR3 has 15 amino acids. The trim removed 1 base at V and 6 bases at J, leaving 3 bases unmatched. Germline V gene data show CDR1 as SNHLY and CDR2 as FYNNEI.

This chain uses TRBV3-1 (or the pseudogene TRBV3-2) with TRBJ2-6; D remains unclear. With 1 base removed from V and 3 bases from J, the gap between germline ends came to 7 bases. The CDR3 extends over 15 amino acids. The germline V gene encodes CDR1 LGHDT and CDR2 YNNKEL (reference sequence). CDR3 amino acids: CASSQGGIGANVLTF. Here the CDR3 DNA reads TGTGCCAGCAGCCAAGGGGGAATTGGGGCCAACGTCCTGACTTTC.

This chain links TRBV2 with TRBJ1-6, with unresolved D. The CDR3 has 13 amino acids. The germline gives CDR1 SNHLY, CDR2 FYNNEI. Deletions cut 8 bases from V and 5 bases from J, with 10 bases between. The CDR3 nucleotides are TGTGCCAGCCAGAGGGCCAATAATTCACCCCTCCACTTT. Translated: CASQRANNSPLHF.

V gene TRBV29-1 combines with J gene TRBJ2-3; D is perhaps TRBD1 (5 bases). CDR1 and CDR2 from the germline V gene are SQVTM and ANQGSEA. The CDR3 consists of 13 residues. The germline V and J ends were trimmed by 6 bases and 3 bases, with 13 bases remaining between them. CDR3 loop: CSVKESGTDTQYF. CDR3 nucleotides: TGCAGCGTAAAGGAATCAGGGACAGATACGCAGTATTTT.